This entry concerns a single T cell receptor beta chain. This entry is derived from a study of blood T cell repertoires in COVID-19. On the study more broadly: The analysed material was cDNA or gDNA that came from T cells, B-cell-depleted T cells, or PBMCs.

As originally analysed: Cell counts per sample came from amplifying reference gene primers. Method: immunoSEQ multiplex PCR; TCRdb's copy keeps in-frame clones and lacks some. The DNA gave D and trimming, while V, J and clone size come from that table. The sample includes tens of thousands of clones, approximately 89% of them seen just once. The sequencing sample was made of peripheral blood. This receptor was obtained from a human donor in a cohort sampled during active COVID-19.

The CDR3 loop is CASSDLAGPRGAQYF. CDR3 nucleotides: TGTGCCAGCAGTGACCTAGCGGGGCCCCGAGGGGCCCAGTACTTC. V is TRBV2 and J is TRBJ2-5; 9 positions match TRBD2. Losses at the gene ends were 3 bases for V and 9 bases for J; bases not matched to a gene: 11. This CDR3 spans 15 amino acids. CDR1 is SNHLY, CDR2 FYNNEI, per germline.